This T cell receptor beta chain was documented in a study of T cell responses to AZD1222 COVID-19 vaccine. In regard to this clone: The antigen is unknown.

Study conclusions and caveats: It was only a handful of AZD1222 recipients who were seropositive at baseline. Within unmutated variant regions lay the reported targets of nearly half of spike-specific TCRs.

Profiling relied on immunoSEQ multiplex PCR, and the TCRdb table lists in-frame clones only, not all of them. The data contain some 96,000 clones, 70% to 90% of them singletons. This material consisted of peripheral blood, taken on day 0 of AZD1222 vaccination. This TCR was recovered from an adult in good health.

The CDR3 protein is CASSLGQLDNEQFF. The CDR3 nucleotides are TGCGCCAGCAGCTTGGGACAGTTGGACAATGAGCAGTTCTTC. The rearrangement joins TRBV5-1 to TRBJ2-1, with TRBD1 as a possible D gene (5 bases). The CDR3 runs 14 residues. Trimming took off 0 bases at V and 5 bases at J, with 9 bases between the two ends. Per germline, CDR1 SGHRS and CDR2 YFSETQ.